The 14 T cell receptor beta chains reported below all come from one sample, sequenced in a study of naive and memory T cell subsets. An equimolar mix of two oligonucleotides served as the beta constant-region primer for TRBC1 and TRBC2. TCRdb re-derived calls from the UMI-ligation and nested PCR reads in MiXCR, one entry per CDR3 protein. The profile shows about 85,000 distinct CDR3 sequences, around 14% of them singletons. Material for sequencing was central memory CD4+ T cells from blood. The receptors derive from a human donor in good health.

This clonotype turned up a few times. The genes are TRBV5-5 and TRBJ2-7, with 10 nucleotides matching TRBD2. The CDR3 totals 17 residues. The V and J ends lost 0 bases and 1 base, in that order; junction bases with no gene match: 7. Germline V CDR1 and CDR2: SGHKS, YYEKEE (reference sequence). CDR3 in amino acids: CASSLEPSGSWSYEQYF. CDR3 sequence (DNA): TGTGCCAGCAGCTTGGAACCTAGCGGGAGTTGGTCCTACGAGCAGTACTTC.

Here the CDR3 reads CSARVAQVENSPLHF. The CDR3, as DNA: TGCAGTGCTAGAGTGGCCCAGGTGGAGAATTCACCCCTCCACTTT. The chain recombines TRBV20-1 with TRBJ1-6; unclear D gene. CDR1 and CDR2 (germline): DFQATT, SNEGSKA (reference sequence). The CDR3 totals 15 residues. Trimming stripped 1 base from V and 7 bases from J, with 14 bases between.

V is TRBV20-1 and J is TRBJ2-7; 11 bases line up with TRBD2. V gave up 4 bases and J gave up 3 bases; unmatched junction bases: 5. The CDR3 totals 14 residues. Germline CDR1 is DFQATT and CDR2 is SNEGSKA (reference sequence). The CDR3 is CSANTGTSGYEQYF. CDR3 sequence (DNA): TGCAGTGCTAATACCGGGACTAGCGGCTACGAGCAGTACTTC.

This clonotype was found many times. The chain has TRBV20-1 and TRBJ2-5; TRBD2 agrees at 7 bases. The CDR3 is 16 amino acids. Germline CDR1 and CDR2: DFQATT and SNEGSKA (reference sequence). Trimming removed 2 bases from V and 5 bases from J; junction bases left unmatched: 14. The DNA for the CDR3 is TGCAGTGCTAGACCCGGACTAGGAACCCTTGTGGAGACCCAGTACTTC. Its protein is CSARPGLGTLVETQYF.

The genes are TRBV20-1 and TRBJ2-1; TRBD2 matches at 7 bases. The germline CDR1 and CDR2 sequences are DFQATT and SNEGSKA (reference sequence). This CDR3 has 16 residues. J was trimmed by 9 bases and V by 0 bases; bases with no gene match: 14. The CDR3 DNA sequence: TGCAGTGCTAGAGATCCTCAGCGGGGCCCAGGAGGTGAGCAGTTCTTC. Its protein product is CSARDPQRGPGGEQFF.

This clonotype was seen repeatedly, ten times or more. The chain links TRBV5-6 to TRBJ2-3; tentative D call: TRBD2 (6 bases). The CDR3 is 14 residues long. The V gene's germline CDR1 is SGHDT and CDR2 YYEEEE. Trimming removed 4 bases at V and 4 bases at J, with 13 bases between. CDR3 bases: TGTGCCAGCAGCCTGAGCGGGCGGCCAGATACGCAGTATTTT. Amino acids: CASSLSGRPDTQYF.

Details on this clonotype: A much more abundant neighbour one base away suggests this may be a read error. The V gene is TRBV24-1, the J gene TRBJ2-1; TRBD2 matches at 10 bases. Germline V gene sequence: CDR1 KGHDR, CDR2 SFDVKD. CDR3 length: 18 residues. Unmatched junction bases numbered 9, after V lost 2 bases and J lost 3 bases. CDR3 coding DNA: TGTGCCACCAGTGATTCGATGGCGGCTAGCGGGAGCTACAATGAGCAGTTCTTC. Translated, it gives CATSDSMAASGSYNEQFF.

This chain uses TRBV6-2 or TRBV6-3 with TRBJ2-1; the D gene is possibly TRBD1 (5 bases). V was shortened by 6 bases and J by 0 bases, with 12 bases between the two germline ends. The V gene's germline CDR1 is MNHEY and CDR2 SVGEGT. This CDR3 contains 15 residues. DNA of the CDR3: TGTGCCAGCAGGAAGGGGTTGAGCTCCTACAATGAGCAGTTCTTC. Amino acids: CASRKGLSSYNEQFF.

In its sample, this clonotype was seen a few times. The chain uses TRBV20-1 and TRBJ2-7, with no clear D. There are 10 residues in the CDR3. Trimming pared 4 bases from V and 6 bases from J, leaving 7 bases between. Germline V lookup: CDR1 DFQATT, CDR2 SNEGSKA (reference sequence). The CDR3 DNA is TGCAGTGCTACGAATCCCGAGCAGTACTTC. It encodes CSATNPEQYF.

The chain has TRBV3-1 and TRBJ2-7, with a weak D call TRBD1 (5 bases). Germline-derived CDR1 and CDR2 are LGHDT and YNNKEL (reference sequence). This CDR3 has 16 residues. With 6 bases removed from V and 3 bases from J, the gap between germline ends came to 21 bases. The CDR3 loop is CASSRRLQGRDYEQYF. The CDR3 bases are TGTGCCAGCAGTCGGCGGCTCCAGGGCAGGGACTACGAGCAGTACTTC.

V usage is TRBV4-2 and J usage is TRBJ2-7, with D uncertain. V lost 1 base and J lost 6, with 10 bases in between. CDR3 size: 13 residues. Germline lookup yields CDR1 LGHNA and CDR2 YNFKEQ. The CDR3 protein is CASSQVRQSEQYF. The DNA of the CDR3 is TGTGCCAGCAGCCAAGTGAGGCAGAGCGAGCAGTACTTC.

This clonotype was detected only a few times. The CDR3 reads CATSREVAGSSGANVLTF. The CDR3 DNA reads as TGTGCCACCAGCAGAGAGGTAGCGGGAAGCTCTGGGGCCAACGTCCTGACTTTC. This sequence joins TRBV15 and TRBJ2-6; 8 bases fit TRBD2. Germline CDR1 is LNHNV and CDR2 is YYDKDF (reference sequence). J lost 0 bases, V lost 0 bases, and 4 bases had no gene match. The CDR3 extends over 18 amino acids.

This clonotype was seen repeatedly, ten times or more. This chain joins TRBV20-1 and TRBJ2-7; D unclear. This CDR3 has 12 amino acids. V gave up 4 bases and J gave up 5 bases, with 12 bases separating them. The germline gives CDR1 DFQATT, CDR2 SNEGSKA (reference sequence). CDR3 bases: TGCAGTGCTACTAAGGGCGTCGACGAGCAGTACTTC. Protein product: CSATKGVDEQYF.

This clonotype was detected only a few times. J is TRBJ1-2 and V is TRBV3-1, with TRBD1 identical over 7 bases. Germline lookup yields CDR1 LGHDT and CDR2 YNNKEL (reference sequence). This CDR3 contains 14 residues. V was pared by 5 bases and J by 5 bases, with 8 bases of the junction left unmatched. The CDR3 nucleotides are TGTGCCAGCAGCTTACAGGGGACTGGGTATGGCTACACCTTC. This codes for CASSLQGTGYGYTF.